One sample yielded the 3 T cell receptor beta chains listed below, sequenced in a study of cytomegalovirus exposure and HLA in healthy donors. This table comes from immunoSEQ multiplex PCR, and its TCRdb copy is limited to in-frame clones, with some not included. This repertoire shows fewer than 250,000 clones, more than 75% found once; its top ten account for more than 1.4%. Specimen: PBMCs. The origin of the receptors is a woman between 18 and 30 years old in good health and CMV-seronegative.

The V call is TRBV9, the J call TRBJ1-5; 9 bases map to TRBD1. Trimming at V came to 7 bases and at J to 7 bases, leaving 9 bases not matched to a gene. CDR3 size: 14 residues. The germline V gene has CDR1 SGDLS and CDR2 YYNGEE. The CDR3: CASHTGGLAQPQHF. CDR3 DNA sequence: TGTGCCAGCCATACAGGGGGCTTGGCACAGCCCCAGCATTTT.

This chain joins TRBV6-6 and TRBJ1-2; a weak D match, TRBD1 (5 bases). V lost 5 bases and J 4 bases, leaving 8 bases between the germline ends. This CDR3 has 12 residues. In germline, CDR1 is MNHNY, CDR2 SVGAGI (reference sequence). The CDR3 loop reads CASSPQGYGYTF. In DNA form, the CDR3 reads TGTGCCAGCAGTCCCCAGGGCTATGGCTACACCTTC.

V gene TRBV6-6 combines with J gene TRBJ1-5, with a weak D call TRBD1 (5 bases). The V end lost 8 bases, the J end lost 4 bases, and 15 bases lay between the germline ends. Per germline, CDR1 MNHNY and CDR2 SVGAGI (reference sequence). The CDR3 is 14 amino acids. Here the CDR3 DNA reads TGTGCCAGCTCTTCGGCAGGGCCGAATCAGCCCCAGCATTTT. Translating it yields CASSSAGPNQPQHF.